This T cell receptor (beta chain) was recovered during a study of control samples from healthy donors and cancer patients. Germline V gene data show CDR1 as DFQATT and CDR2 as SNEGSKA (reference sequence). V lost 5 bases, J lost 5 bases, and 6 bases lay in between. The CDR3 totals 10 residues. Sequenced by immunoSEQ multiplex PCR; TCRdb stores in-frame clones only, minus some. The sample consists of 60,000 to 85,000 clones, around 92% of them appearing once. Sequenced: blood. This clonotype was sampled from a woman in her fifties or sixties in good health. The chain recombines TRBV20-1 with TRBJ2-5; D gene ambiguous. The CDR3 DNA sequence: TGCAGTGCTGTAAGTGAGACCCAGTACTTC. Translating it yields CSAVSETQYF.